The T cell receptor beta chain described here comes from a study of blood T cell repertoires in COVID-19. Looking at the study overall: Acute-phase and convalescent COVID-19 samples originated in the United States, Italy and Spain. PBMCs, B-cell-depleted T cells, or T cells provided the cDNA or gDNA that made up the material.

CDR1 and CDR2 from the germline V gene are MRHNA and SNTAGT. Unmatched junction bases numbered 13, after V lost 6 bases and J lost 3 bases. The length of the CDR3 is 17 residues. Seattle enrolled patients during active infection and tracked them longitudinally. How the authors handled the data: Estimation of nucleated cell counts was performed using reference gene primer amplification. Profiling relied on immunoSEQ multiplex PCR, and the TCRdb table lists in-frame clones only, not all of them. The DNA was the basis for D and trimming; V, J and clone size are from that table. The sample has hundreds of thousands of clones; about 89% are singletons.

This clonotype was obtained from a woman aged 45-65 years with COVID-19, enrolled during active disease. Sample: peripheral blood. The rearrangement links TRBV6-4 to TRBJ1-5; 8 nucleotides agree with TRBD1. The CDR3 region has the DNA TGTGCCAGCAGGGAGCCACGGGACAGGTACGACAATCAGCCCCAGCATTTT. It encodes CASREPRDRYDNQPQHF.